In terms of frequency, the clone carrying this T cell receptor beta chain is medium-sized. Antigen: not known. This entry is derived from a study of CXCR3-negative and CXCR3-positive naive CD8 T cells. Study-wide points: Researchers report that CXCR3-positive naive cells carry more hydrophobic TRB CDR3s than CXCR3-negative naive cells. Diversity was high in both naive subsets and much lower in memory cells.

Sorting yielded triplicates of approximately 300,000 cells for each CD8+ T cell subset. 5' RACE with UMI labels generated the TRB cDNA libraries. TCRdb reprocessed the 5' RACE reads, with one entry per CDR3 protein and no DNA. The sample totals fewer than 7,000 distinct CDR3 sequences; its top ten clones hold around 1.8%. CDR1 is SGHTA and CDR2 is FQGNSA in the germline V gene. The CDR3 consists of 15 residues. Sequencing was carried out using naive CXCR3- CD8+ T cells from blood. Subset given: CD45RO-CCR7+CD27+CD95- naive CD8+ T cells lacking CXCR3 (TNR3-). The receptor was isolated from a human donor in good health. Some clones in this sample may be carry-over from other donors' samples. The rearrangement uses TRBV7-2 and TRBJ2-3. The CDR3 loop is CASSLGIGSADTQYF.